The clone carrying this T cell receptor (beta chain) was counted a few times. Its specificity is unknown. Primers used in a second PCR of about 7 to 12 cycles were a sample-barcoded 5' primer and a J-beta primer mix. Each cDNA molecule, via a template-switch adaptor with 12 random nucleotides, was tagged. Sequencing of every sample gave 2.5 million or more CDR3-containing paired-end reads. Each CDR3 protein gets one entry after TCRdb re-called the 5' RACE reads with MiXCR. The sample yields roughly 1,700,000 distinct CDR3 sequences, 28% seen once. CDR3 length: 15 residues. Per germline, CDR1 MGHRA and CDR2 YSYEKL. Trimming stripped 2 bases from V and 3 bases from J, with 11 bases between. These data originate in a study of blood T cells in healthy people across ages. Overall study results and limits: Whereas aged donors had fewer naive CD4+ cells, long-lived donors had more of them and higher diversity.

The J gene is TRBJ1-3, the V gene TRBV4-1, with unresolved D. This clonotype was obtained from a woman in her twenties or thirties in good health. Sequencing used blood. The CDR3 sequence: CASSQILGFGNTIYF. DNA of the CDR3: TGCGCCAGCAGCCAAATCCTGGGGTTTGGAAACACCATATATTTT.